The T cell receptor (beta chain) under discussion was sequenced for a study of T cells of healthy individuals. TCRdb reprocessed the 5' RACE reads with MiXCR, giving one entry per CDR3 protein. Here the sample spans tens of thousands of distinct CDR3 sequences, 14% to 15% being singletons. The sample holds a few counts of this clonotype. The sequence derives from a human donor in good health.

Here the CDR3 reads CASSLSRTGVLDGYTF. In nucleotides, the CDR3 is TGTGCCAGCAGCTTGTCAAGGACAGGGGTTCTAGATGGCTACACCTTC. The chain employs TRBV5-5 and TRBJ1-2; 9 positions agree with TRBD1. Germline lookup yields CDR1 SGHKS and CDR2 YYEKEE (reference sequence). Trimming at V came to 1 base and at J to 6 bases, leaving 10 bases not matched to a gene. This CDR3 contains 16 residues.